This TCR beta chain came from a study of T cell repertoires and HLA-DP antigens. As to this clone: Its target is not known.

The repertoire was sequenced with immunoSEQ multiplex PCR; TCRdb's copy has only in-frame clones and lacks some. Among 90,000 to 130,000 clones, nearly 95% were seen once, and the ten largest hold more than 0.25%. Deletions cut 5 bases from V and 0 bases from J, with 16 bases between. This CDR3 comprises 16 residues. Germline V lookup: CDR1 SEHNR, CDR2 FQNEAQ (reference sequence). The rearrangement links TRBV7-9 to TRBJ1-1; D gene ambiguous. The receptor was isolated from a woman aged 18-29 years in good health and CMV-seronegative. Sequenced sample: CD4+ T cells from PBMCs. CDR3: CASSPPTTVMNTEAFF. The CDR3 nucleotides are TGTGCCAGCAGCCCCCCCACGACTGTAATGAACACTGAAGCTTTCTTT. The whole variable domain, filled in from reference TRBV7-9 and TRBJ1-1, reads DTGVSQNPRHKITKRGQNVTFRCDPISEHNRLYWYRQTLGQGPEFLTYFQNEAQLEKSRLLSDRFSAERPKGSFSTLEIQRTEQGDSAMYLCASSPPTTVMNTEAFFGQGTRLTVV.